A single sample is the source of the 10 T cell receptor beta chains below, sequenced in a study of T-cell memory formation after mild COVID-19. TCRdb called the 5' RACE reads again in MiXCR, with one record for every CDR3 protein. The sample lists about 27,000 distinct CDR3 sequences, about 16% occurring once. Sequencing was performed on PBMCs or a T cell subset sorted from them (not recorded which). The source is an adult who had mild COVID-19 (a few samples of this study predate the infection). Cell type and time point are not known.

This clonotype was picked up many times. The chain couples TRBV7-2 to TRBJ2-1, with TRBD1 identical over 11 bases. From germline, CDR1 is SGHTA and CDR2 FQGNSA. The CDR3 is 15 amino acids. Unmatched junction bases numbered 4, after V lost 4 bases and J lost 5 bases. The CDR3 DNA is TGTGCCAGCAGCTCGGGACAGGGGGGGAACAATGAGCAGTTCTTC. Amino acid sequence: CASSSGQGGNNEQFF. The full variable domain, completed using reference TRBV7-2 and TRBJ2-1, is GAGVSQSPSNKVTEKGKDVELRCDPISGHTALYWYRQSLGQGLEFLIYFQGNSAPDKSGLPSDRFSAERTGGSVSTLTIQRTQQEDSAVYLCASSSGQGGNNEQFFGPGTRLTVL.

The CDR3 DNA follows: TGTGCCAGCCCGACTAGTCCTAGCACAGATACGCAGTATTTT. This codes for CASPTSPSTDTQYF. This chain joins TRBV2 and TRBJ2-3, with D possibly matching TRBD2 (6 bases). CDR1 and CDR2 from the germline V gene are SNHLY and FYNNEI. V was trimmed by 8 bases and J by 0 bases, leaving 12 bases between them. CDR3 length: 14 amino acids.

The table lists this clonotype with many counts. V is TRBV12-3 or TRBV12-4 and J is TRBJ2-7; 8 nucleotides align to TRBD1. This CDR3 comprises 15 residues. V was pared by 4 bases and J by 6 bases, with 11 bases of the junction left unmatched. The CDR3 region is CASSSWTGQGSEQYF. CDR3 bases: TGTGCCAGCAGTTCCTGGACTGGACAGGGTTCCGAGCAGTACTTC.

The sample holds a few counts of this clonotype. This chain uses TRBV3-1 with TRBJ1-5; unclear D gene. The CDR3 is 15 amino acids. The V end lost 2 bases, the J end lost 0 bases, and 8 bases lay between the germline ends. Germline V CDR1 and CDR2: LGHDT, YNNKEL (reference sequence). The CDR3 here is CASSQRGNSNQPQHF. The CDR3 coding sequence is TGTGCCAGCAGCCAACGGGGTAATAGCAATCAGCCCCAGCATTTT.

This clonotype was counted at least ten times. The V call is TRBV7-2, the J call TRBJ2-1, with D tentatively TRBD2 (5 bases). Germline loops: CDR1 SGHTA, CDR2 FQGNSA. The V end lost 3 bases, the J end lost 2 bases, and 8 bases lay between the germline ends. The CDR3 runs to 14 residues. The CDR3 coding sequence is TGTGCCAGCAGCTTCCGGGGTCCCTACAATGAGCAGTTCTTC. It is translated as CASSFRGPYNEQFF.

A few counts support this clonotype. The CDR3 here is CSAMNPGLWKQAEAFF. The CDR3 DNA sequence: TGCAGTGCTATGAACCCAGGGTTGTGGAAACAGGCTGAAGCTTTCTTT. J is TRBJ1-1 and V is TRBV20-1; maybe TRBD1 (5 bases). V gave up 4 bases and J gave up 6 bases, with 24 bases separating them. This CDR3 has 16 amino acids. Germline V gene sequence: CDR1 DFQATT, CDR2 SNEGSKA (reference sequence).

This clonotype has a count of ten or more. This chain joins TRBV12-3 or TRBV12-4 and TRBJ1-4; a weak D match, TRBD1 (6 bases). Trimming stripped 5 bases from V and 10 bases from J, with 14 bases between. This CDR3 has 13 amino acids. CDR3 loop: CASSPGQIGKLFF. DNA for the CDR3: TGTGCCAGCAGTCCCGGACAGATTGGAAAACTGTTTTTT.

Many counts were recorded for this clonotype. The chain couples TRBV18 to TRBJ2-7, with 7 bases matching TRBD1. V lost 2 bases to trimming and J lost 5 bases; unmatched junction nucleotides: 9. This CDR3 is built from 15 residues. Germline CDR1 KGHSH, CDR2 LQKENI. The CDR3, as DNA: TGTGCCAGCTCACCAAGACAGGGAAGAGTTGACGAGCAGTACTTC. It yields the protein CASSPRQGRVDEQYF.

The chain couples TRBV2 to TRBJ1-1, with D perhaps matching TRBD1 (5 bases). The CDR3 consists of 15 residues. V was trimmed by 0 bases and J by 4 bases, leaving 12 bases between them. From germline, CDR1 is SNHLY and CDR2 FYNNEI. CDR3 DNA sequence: TGTGCCAGCAGTGAAGCGCTAGGGGCGGGCACTGAAGCTTTCTTT. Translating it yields CASSEALGAGTEAFF.

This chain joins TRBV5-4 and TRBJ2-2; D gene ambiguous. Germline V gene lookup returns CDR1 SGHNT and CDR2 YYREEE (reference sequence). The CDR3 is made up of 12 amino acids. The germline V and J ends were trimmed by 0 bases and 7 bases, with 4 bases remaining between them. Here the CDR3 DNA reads TGTGCCAGCAGCTTGGAGGGCGGGGAGCTGTTTTTT. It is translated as CASSLEGGELFF.